The present entry profiles one T cell receptor beta chain with its context. Authors' processing steps: The authors estimated nucleated cell counts from reference gene primer amplification. Here immunoSEQ multiplex PCR was the method, and the copy in TCRdb shows in-frame clones only, minus some. Clone size and the V and J calls come from that table; the DNA yielded D and trimming. The sample has tens of thousands of clones; roughly 74% are singletons. These data belong to a study of blood T cell repertoires in COVID-19. About the research overall: Samples of COVID-19 (acute and convalescent) were obtained from the United States, Italy and Spain. Sources were T cells, B-cell-depleted T cells, or PBMCs; the material itself was cDNA or gDNA.

Followed longitudinally, the Seattle patients had been enrolled during active infection. Losses at the gene ends were 3 bases for V and 7 bases for J; bases not matched to a gene: 9. This CDR3 region has 15 residues. CDR1 and CDR2 from the germline V gene are SGDLS and YYNGEE. The chain combines TRBV9 with TRBJ1-4; 7 bases are shared with TRBD1. The sequenced sample consisted of peripheral blood. The clonotype originates from a man aged 50 or older with COVID-19, enrolled during active disease. The CDR3 DNA reads TGTGCCAGCAGCGGCCGACAGGGCAAGGTTGAAAAACTGTTTTTT. As protein: CASSGRQGKVEKLFF.